The 29 T cell receptor beta chains below come from one sample, sequenced in a study of CD8+ T cells in alopecia areata. Extracted RNA was reverse transcribed, and the resulting cDNA served as sequencing template. Clones were sequenced by immunoSEQ multiplex PCR, and TCRdb holds only the in-frame ones, with some missing. The sample has roughly 32,000 clones, more than 55% seen once; the top ten hold roughly 18%. The sequenced sample was NKG2D-high CD8+ T cells sorted from blood. These receptors all stem from a human donor with alopecia areata.

The V and J genes are TRBV27 and TRBJ2-1, with D unclear. The CDR3 sequence is 12 residues long. The V and J ends lost 5 bases and 4 bases respectively, with 6 bases between them. CDR1 MNHEY and CDR2 SMNVEV come from the germline V gene (reference sequence). In DNA, the CDR3 is TGTGCCAGCAGTCCGGCTTACAATGAGCAGTTCTTC. It specifies CASSPAYNEQFF.

The CDR3 reads CASKVLFGRETSYEQYF. The CDR3 region has the DNA TGTGCCAGCAAGGTCTTGTTTGGAAGGGAGACATCCTACGAGCAGTACTTC. J is TRBJ2-7 and V is TRBV7-8, with D maybe TRBD2 (5 bases). The CDR3 has 17 amino acids. Per germline, CDR1 SGHVS and CDR2 FQNEAQ. V lost 7 bases, J lost 1 base, and 23 bases lay in between. The entire variable domain, with the rest obtained from reference TRBV7-8 and TRBJ2-7, is as follows: GAGVSQSPRYKVAKRGQDVALRCDPISGHVSLFWYQQALGQGPEFLTYFQNEAQLDKSGLPSDRFFAERPEGSVSTLKIQRTQQEDSAVYLCASKVLFGRETSYEQYFGPGTRLTVT.

The V and J genes are TRBV15 and TRBJ2-7, with TRBD2 matching over 8 bases. The CDR3 loop spans 16 amino acids. Germline assignment: CDR1 LNHNV and CDR2 YYDKDF (reference sequence). The trim removed 0 bases at V and 3 bases at J, leaving 7 bases unmatched. The chain's CDR3 is CATSRDWSGGYYEQYF. The CDR3 nucleotides read TGTGCCACCAGCAGAGATTGGAGCGGGGGTTACTACGAGCAGTACTTC.

Regarding this clone: Distinct nucleotide sequences in the sample also encode this CDR3. The genes are TRBV30 and TRBJ2-3, with no clear D. Germline lookup yields CDR1 GTSNPN and CDR2 SVGIG (reference sequence). This CDR3 comprises 13 residues. With 3 bases removed from V and 0 bases from J, the gap between germline ends came to 7 bases. The CDR3 protein is CAWSPLSTDTQYF. In DNA, the CDR3 is TGTGCCTGGAGCCCACTTAGCACAGATACGCAGTATTTT.

This clone was detected a few times. V gene TRBV28 combines with J gene TRBJ1-5; D unclear. Germline V gene data show CDR1 as MDHEN and CDR2 as SYDVKM. CDR3 length equals 15 residues. V lost 5 bases, J lost 2 bases, and 13 bases lay in between. The CDR3: CASSLRKGGNQPQHF. CDR3 in DNA: TGTGCCAGCAGTCTCCGTAAGGGCGGCAATCAGCCCCAGCATTTT. Based on the CDR3 plus reference TRBV28 and TRBJ1-5, the full variable domain is DVKVTQSSRYLVKRTGEKVFLECVQDMDHENMFWYRQDPGLGLRLIYFSYDVKMKEKGDIPEGYSVSREKKERFSLILESASTNQTSMYLCASSLRKGGNQPQHFGDGTRLSIL.

The chain joins TRBV9 to TRBJ2-2; D gene uncertain. There are 13 residues in the CDR3. CDR1 is SGDLS, CDR2 YYNGEE, per germline. Trimming cost V 3 bases and J 5 bases, with 8 bases left between them. This CDR3 is CASSAHGTGELFF. In nucleotides, the CDR3 is TGTGCCAGCAGCGCGCATGGGACCGGGGAGCTGTTTTTT.

The rearrangement uses TRBV7-8 and TRBJ2-3; D remains unclear. There are 15 residues in the CDR3. CDR1 SGHVS and CDR2 FQNEAQ come from the germline V gene. V was clipped by 1 base and J by 3 bases, with 11 bases between them. The CDR3 DNA sequence: TGTGCCAGCAGCTTAGGACGCACGGATACAGATACGCAGTATTTT. It codes for CASSLGRTDTDTQYF. Looking up the rest from reference TRBV7-8 and TRBJ2-3 gives the full variable domain: GAGVSQSPRYKVAKRGQDVALRCDPISGHVSLFWYQQALGQGPEFLTYFQNEAQLDKSGLPSDRFFAERPEGSVSTLKIQRTQQEDSAVYLCASSLGRTDTDTQYFGPGTRLTVL.

The J gene is TRBJ2-7, the V gene TRBV4-2; D perhaps matches TRBD2 (6 bases). Looked up from germline, CDR1 is LGHNA and CDR2 is YNFKEQ. CDR3 length: 16 amino acids. Trimming shortened V by 6 bases and J by 1 base, and 19 bases separated the two germline ends. CDR3 in amino acids: CASRHTYSGSSYEQYF. CDR3 DNA sequence: TGTGCCAGCAGGCATACTTATAGCGGCTCTTCCTACGAGCAGTACTTC.

The chain couples TRBV19 to TRBJ2-3; 7 bases agree with TRBD1. Germline CDR1 is LNHDA and CDR2 is SQIVND (reference sequence). The ends lost 4 bases at V and 0 bases at J; junction bases unmatched: 7. This CDR3 spans 16 amino acids. In nucleotides, the CDR3 is TGTGCCAGTAGTAGTACAGGGGTTTCGAGCACAGATACGCAGTATTTT. It encodes CASSSTGVSSTDTQYF.

The gene calls are TRBV2 and TRBJ2-3; TRBD2 agrees at 11 bases. Trimming at V came to 11 bases and at J to 2 bases, leaving 3 bases not matched to a gene. Germline V gene lookup returns CDR1 SNHLY and CDR2 FYNNEI. The CDR3 extends over 13 amino acids. This CDR3 is CAGTSGNTDTQYF. The CDR3 DNA sequence: TGTGCCGGGACTAGCGGTAACACAGATACGCAGTATTTT.

V and J are TRBV7-9 and TRBJ1-6, with 10 bases identical to TRBD1. This CDR3 is built from 18 residues. The V gene end was trimmed by 4 bases and the J gene end by 15 bases; junction bases not matched to a gene: 21. CDR1 is SEHNR, CDR2 FQNEAQ, per germline (reference sequence). CDR3 bases: TGTGCCAGCAGCTCTCCGGAGGGGGCGGGACAGGGGAGCCTTGACCTCCACTTT. Translated: CASSSPEGAGQGSLDLHF.

The chain couples TRBV27 to TRBJ2-1; 10 nucleotides match TRBD2. With V trimmed by 1 base and J by 6 bases, 3 bases remained unmatched. The CDR3 runs 15 residues. Germline assignment: CDR1 MNHEY and CDR2 SMNVEV (reference sequence). CDR3 DNA sequence: TGTGCCAGCAGTTTATTTTCTAGCGGGAGCAATGAGCAGTTCTTC. This gives the protein CASSLFSSGSNEQFF.

CDR3 sequence (DNA): TGCGCCAGCAGCTATCCAGGGGACTTCTACAATGAGCAGTTCTTC. The encoded protein is CASSYPGDFYNEQFF. The chain is built from TRBV4-1 and TRBJ2-1; D tentatively fits TRBD1 or TRBD2 (6 bases each). Germline V lookup: CDR1 MGHRA, CDR2 YSYEKL. Trimming removed 5 bases at V and 3 bases at J, with 14 bases between. The CDR3 is 15 residues long.

This chain joins TRBV7-9 and TRBJ1-2; D not resolved. The V gene's germline CDR1 is SEHNR and CDR2 FQNEAQ (reference sequence). The CDR3 has 16 residues. V shed 4 bases and J shed 5 bases, with 20 bases lying between them. The CDR3 nucleotides read TGTGCCAGCAGCTCCGTGCGAGGCTTTAGGGATTATGGCTACACCTTC. It encodes CASSSVRGFRDYGYTF.

The chain joins TRBV29-1 to TRBJ1-2; D is ambiguous. V gave up 7 bases and J gave up 0 bases, with 9 bases separating them. This CDR3 has 12 amino acids. The germline V gene has CDR1 SQVTM and CDR2 ANQGSEA. Written as DNA, the CDR3 is TGCAGCGCCAGAGCCGCTAACTATGGCTACACCTTC. This codes for CSARAANYGYTF. Filled out from reference TRBV29-1 and TRBJ1-2, the complete variable domain reads SAVISQKPSRDICQRGTSLTIQCQVDSQVTMMFWYRQQPGQSLTLIATANQGSEATYESGFVIDKFPISRPNLTFSTLTVSNMSPEDSSIYLCSARAANYGYTFGSGTRLTVV.

This rearrangement joins TRBV11-1 to TRBJ2-7, with D possibly matching TRBD1 (5 bases). This CDR3 contains 14 residues. Germline V CDR1 and CDR2: SGHAT, FQDESV (reference sequence). Trimming shortened V by 5 bases and J by 7 bases, and 18 bases separated the two germline ends. The CDR3 sequence is CASSPLDKITEQYF. In DNA form, the CDR3 reads TGTGCCAGCAGCCCCCTGGACAAAATCACTGAGCAGTACTTC.

The sample holds one count of this clone. Here the CDR3 reads CASSLGVPYEQYF. The CDR3 DNA follows: TGTGCCAGCAGCTTAGGGGTTCCTTACGAGCAGTACTTC. V and J are TRBV11-2 and TRBJ2-7, with D unresolved. Germline V gives CDR1 SGHAT, CDR2 FQNNGV. The CDR3 sequence is 13 residues long. Trimming shortened V by 1 base and J by 4 bases, and 8 bases separated the two germline ends.

The rearrangement links TRBV29-1 to TRBJ1-4; TRBD1 matches 11 bases. The V gene end was trimmed by 6 bases and the J gene end by 3 bases; junction bases not matched to a gene: 9. This CDR3 contains 16 residues. Germline V gives CDR1 SQVTM, CDR2 ANQGSEA. Here the CDR3 DNA reads TGCAGCGTAGGGACAGGGGGGTTTGGGGCTAATGAAAAACTGTTTTTT. Translation gives CSVGTGGFGANEKLFF.

The chain employs TRBV5-4 and TRBJ1-2; TRBD1 might be the D (6 bases). Germline V gene sequence: CDR1 SGHNT, CDR2 YYREEE (reference sequence). The CDR3 loop spans 14 amino acids. Trimming took 1 base from V and 3 from J, leaving 10 bases between them. CDR3 nucleotide sequence: TGTGCCAGCAGCTTGCAGGGGAGTTACTATGGCTACACCTTC. Translating it yields CASSLQGSYYGYTF.

This clone was counted a few times. The rearrangement joins TRBV29-1 to TRBJ2-5, with 9 nucleotides matching TRBD1. After removal of 1 base from V and 5 bases from J, the junction contained 11 bases not matched to a gene. Per germline, CDR1 SQVTM and CDR2 ANQGSEA. The CDR3 totals 16 residues. The CDR3 DNA reads as TGCAGCGTTGAAGCAGGGTGGGACAGGGCTGCTGAGACCCAGTACTTC. Its translation is CSVEAGWDRAAETQYF.

V is TRBV11-2 and J is TRBJ2-7, with D maybe TRBD2 (6 bases). CDR1 and CDR2 from the germline V gene are SGHAT and FQNNGV. Trimming left V 5 bases short and J 5 bases short, with 22 bases between. The CDR3 sequence is 16 residues long. In nucleotides, the CDR3 is TGTGCCAGCAGCGTCGTTGGTAGCGGTGGCCTACACGAGCAGTACTTC. This encodes CASSVVGSGGLHEQYF.

J is TRBJ2-5 and V is TRBV7-9; 9 bases line up with TRBD1. V was clipped by 11 bases and J by 1 base; unmatched bases: 5. The CDR3 is made up of 13 amino acids. Germline CDR1 is SEHNR and CDR2 is FQNEAQ (reference sequence). CDR3 sequence (DNA): TGTGCCGGGGGGACAGGGTCCCAAGAGACCCAGTACTTC. Translation: CAGGTGSQETQYF.

This clone was seen a few times. The chain links TRBV14 to TRBJ2-1; D is ambiguous. In germline, CDR1 is SGHDN, CDR2 FVKESK. The CDR3 spans 14 residues. V was shortened by 3 bases and J by 0 bases, with 6 bases between the two germline ends. The CDR3 protein is CASSQPSSYNEQFF. The CDR3 bases are TGTGCCAGCAGCCAGCCGAGCTCCTACAATGAGCAGTTCTTC.

This chain's CDR3 is CASMGTGGSYEQYF. DNA of the CDR3: TGTGCCAGCATGGGGACAGGGGGCTCCTACGAGCAGTACTTC. The chain joins TRBV7-9 to TRBJ2-7; 11 bases match TRBD1. From germline, CDR1 is SEHNR and CDR2 FQNEAQ (reference sequence). This CDR3 is 14 amino acids long. Trimming cost V 7 bases and J 0 bases; bases outside gene matches: 2.

CDR3 DNA sequence: TGTGCCAGCAGCCTGACTAGCGGCAACACCGGGGAGCTGTTTTTT. Amino acid sequence: CASSLTSGNTGELFF. The chain carries TRBV7-8 and TRBJ2-2; 9 bases align to TRBD2. The CDR3 covers 15 residues. V gave up 5 bases and J gave up 2 bases; unmatched junction bases: 3. The germline gives CDR1 SGHVS, CDR2 FQNEAQ.

The chain has TRBV27 and TRBJ2-1; 15 positions match TRBD2. This CDR3 region has 18 residues. V trimming: 4 bases; J trimming: 0 bases; junction bases outside the gene matches: 4. Germline loops: CDR1 MNHEY, CDR2 SMNVEV (reference sequence). The CDR3 region is CASSSGLAGGFSYNEQFF. The CDR3 coding sequence is TGTGCCAGCAGTTCCGGACTAGCGGGGGGGTTCTCCTACAATGAGCAGTTCTTC.

In its sample, this clone was seen once. The chain uses TRBV5-6 and TRBJ2-5; 13 bases fit TRBD2. The CDR3 consists of 17 residues. J was trimmed by 5 bases and V by 4 bases; bases with no gene match: 11. The germline V gene encodes CDR1 SGHDT and CDR2 YYEEEE. The CDR3 sequence: CASSLSVGTSGTETQYF. CDR3 DNA: TGTGCCAGCAGCCTTTCGGTGGGGACTAGCGGGACCGAGACCCAGTACTTC. Variable domain in full (rest from reference TRBV5-6 and TRBJ2-5): DAGVTQSPTHLIKTRGQQVTLRCSPKSGHDTVSWYQQALGQGPQFIFQYYEEEERQRGNFPDRFSGHQFPNYSSELNVNALLLGDSALYLCASSLSVGTSGTETQYFGPGTRLLVL.

The chain combines TRBV29-1 with TRBJ2-5; TRBD2 agrees at 13 bases. Germline CDR1 and CDR2: SQVTM and ANQGSEA. With 7 bases clipped from V and 10 bases from J, the junction kept 15 bases outside the gene matches. The CDR3 runs to 15 residues. The CDR3 sequence is CSAGLGLAGKGVQYF. CDR3 bases: TGCAGCGCCGGATTGGGACTAGCGGGAAAAGGGGTCCAGTACTTC.

This chain joins TRBV30 and TRBJ2-7, with 8 bases lining up with TRBD2. V shed 1 base, J shed 0 bases, and the junction held 5 bases outside the gene matches. The CDR3 is 15 amino acids. The germline gives CDR1 GTSNPN, CDR2 SVGIG (reference sequence). The CDR3 region has the DNA TGTGCCTGGAGTGGTCCGGGACTAGTCTCCTACGAGCAGTACTTC. It is translated as CAWSGPGLVSYEQYF.